The 26 T cell receptor beta chains listed next were all sequenced from one sample in a study of cytomegalovirus exposure and HLA in healthy donors. PCR involved 60 Vbeta and 13 Jbeta primers. The method was immunoSEQ multiplex PCR; TCRdb's version includes in-frame clones alone and lacks a portion of them. The table records 150,000 to 200,000 clones, about 79% of them present only once. The sequenced material came from PBMCs. These receptor sequences come from a man aged 35-49 years in good health and CMV-seropositive.

This chain joins TRBV19 and TRBJ1-2; 12 bases map to TRBD1. The germline CDR1 and CDR2 sequences are LNHDA and SQIVND (reference sequence). V shed 7 bases, J shed 6 bases, and the junction held 9 bases outside the gene matches. The CDR3 has 15 amino acids. Written as DNA, the CDR3 is TGTGCCAGTACCTTCCGGGACAGGGGGCTGAATGGCTACACCTTC. Its translation is CASTFRDRGLNGYTF.

The chain joins TRBV19 to TRBJ1-1; 8 nucleotides line up with TRBD1. The CDR3 is 15 amino acids. The V gene end was trimmed by 4 bases and the J gene end by 1 base; junction bases not matched to a gene: 5. Germline-derived CDR1 and CDR2 are LNHDA and SQIVND (reference sequence). CDR3 protein: CASSRAGQGNTEAFF. In DNA form, the CDR3 reads TGTGCCAGTAGTAGAGCCGGACAGGGGAACACTGAAGCTTTCTTT.

The V and J genes are TRBV7-8 and TRBJ1-1; no clear D. Germline CDR1 is SGHVS and CDR2 is FQNEAQ. There are 16 residues in the CDR3. Trimming removed 5 bases from V and 0 bases from J, with 16 bases in between. CDR3 amino acids: CASSQRPPTLNTEAFF. The CDR3 nucleotides are TGTGCCAGCAGCCAGCGCCCACCCACTTTGAACACTGAAGCTTTCTTT.

The chain employs TRBV2 and TRBJ2-1; TRBD1 aligns across 7 bases. CDR3 length equals 12 residues. After removal of 8 bases from V and 2 bases from J, the junction contained 0 bases not matched to a gene. CDR1 is SNHLY and CDR2 is FYNNEI in the germline V gene. CDR3 coding DNA: TGTGCCAGCGGGACAGCCTACAATGAGCAGTTCTTC. Protein: CASGTAYNEQFF.

V and J are TRBV11-3 and TRBJ1-2; TRBD1 aligns across 8 bases. V gave up 6 bases and J gave up 1 base; unmatched junction bases: 7. The CDR3 length is 15 residues. The germline CDR1 and CDR2 sequences are SGHNT and YENEEA. The CDR3 bases are TGTGCCAGCAGGGAAGGACAGGGTGATAACTATGGCTACACCTTC. Amino acid sequence: CASREGQGDNYGYTF.

This clone has just one count. This chain links TRBV7-8 with TRBJ1-2; 8 nucleotides match TRBD1. V was clipped by 8 bases and J by 3 bases; unmatched bases: 11. Germline CDR1 SGHVS, CDR2 FQNEAQ. The CDR3 totals 15 residues. CDR3 bases: TGTGCCAGCGGACATCGGACAGGGCGGGACTATGGCTACACCTTC. It encodes CASGHRTGRDYGYTF.

This chain connects TRBV5-6 to TRBJ2-1; no reliable D call. This CDR3 region has 11 residues. Germline assignment: CDR1 SGHDT and CDR2 YYEEEE. Trimming shortened V by 1 base and J by 8 bases, and 4 bases separated the two germline ends. The CDR3 reads CASSLRDEQFF. CDR3 sequence (DNA): TGTGCCAGCAGCTTGCGCGATGAGCAGTTCTTC.

This rearrangement joins TRBV5-6 to TRBJ2-5; 11 nucleotides align to TRBD1. The CDR3 contains 15 residues. Germline CDR1 and CDR2: SGHDT and YYEEEE. After removal of 3 bases from V and 5 bases from J, the junction contained 6 bases not matched to a gene. The CDR3 DNA is TGTGCCAGCAGCTCGCCGGGACAGGGGGAGGAGACCCAGTACTTC. This encodes CASSSPGQGEETQYF.

This chain uses TRBV5-1 with TRBJ2-1, with D uncertain. CDR1 and CDR2 from the germline V gene are SGHRS and YFSETQ. The CDR3 extends over 14 amino acids. Trimming removed 2 bases at V and 13 bases at J, with 19 bases between. The CDR3 DNA follows: TGCGCCAGCAGCTTCCTGATCGACGGCGGAGATCAGTTCTTC. Translated: CASSFLIDGGDQFF.

The V and J genes are TRBV10-3 and TRBJ2-3; tentative D call: TRBD1 (5 bases). CDR3 length equals 14 residues. Germline assignment: CDR1 ENHRY and CDR2 SYGVKD. Trimming removed 4 bases from V and 1 base from J, with 9 bases in between. CDR3 amino acids: CAISVGRRTDTQYF. In DNA, the CDR3 is TGTGCCATCAGTGTGGGGCGACGCACAGATACGCAGTATTTT.

V and J are TRBV2 and TRBJ1-2; 8 bases map to TRBD1. Trimming at V came to 6 bases and at J to 5 bases, leaving 5 bases not matched to a gene. The CDR3 has 13 residues. Per germline, CDR1 SNHLY and CDR2 FYNNEI. CDR3 residues: CASRSDREYGYTF. Written as DNA, the CDR3 is TGTGCCAGCAGGTCGGACAGGGAGTATGGCTACACCTTC.

The chain links TRBV5-1 to TRBJ2-3; possible D gene TRBD2, 5 bases. Between the trimmed V and J ends, which lost 1 base and 4 bases, there was a span of 13 bases. The CDR3 sequence is 15 residues long. Looked up from germline, CDR1 is SGHRS and CDR2 is YFSETQ. The CDR3 coding sequence is TGCGCCAGCAGCTTGAATCGGGGTTTGGCAGATACGCAGTATTTT. As protein: CASSLNRGLADTQYF. Variable domain in full (rest from reference TRBV5-1 and TRBJ2-3): KAGVTQTPRYLIKTRGQQVTLSCSPISGHRSVSWYQQTPGQGLQFLFEYFSETQRNKGNFPGRFSGRQFSNSRSEMNVSTLELGDSALYLCASSLNRGLADTQYFGPGTRLTVL.

The CDR3 is CASSLSAGEGNEQFF. The CDR3 DNA follows: TGTGCCAGCAGCTTATCAGCGGGAGAGGGCAATGAGCAGTTCTTC. The rearrangement uses TRBV5-4 and TRBJ2-1, with 8 nucleotides matching TRBD2. The germline V gene has CDR1 SGHNT and CDR2 YYREEE (reference sequence). Unmatched junction bases numbered 7, after V lost 2 bases and J lost 6 bases. This CDR3 has 15 amino acids.

This chain joins TRBV10-1 and TRBJ2-3, with 9 nucleotides matching TRBD1. The ends lost 2 bases at V and 2 bases at J; junction bases unmatched: 5. Germline CDR1 reads WNHNN; CDR2 reads SYGVQD (reference sequence). The CDR3 spans 16 residues. The CDR3 sequence is CASSENRGRTTDTQYF. The DNA of the CDR3 is TGCGCCAGCAGTGAGAACAGGGGGCGGACCACAGATACGCAGTATTTT.

The gene calls are TRBV29-1 and TRBJ2-2; D gene ambiguous. CDR1 is SQVTM and CDR2 is ANQGSEA in the germline V gene. There are 12 residues in the CDR3. V lost 5 bases and J 3 bases, leaving 7 bases between the germline ends. Here the CDR3 reads CSVRVYTGELFF. CDR3 DNA sequence: TGCAGCGTTCGGGTGTACACCGGGGAGCTGTTTTTT.

V gene TRBV10-1 combines with J gene TRBJ2-3, with D perhaps TRBD2 (6 bases). Per the germline V gene, CDR1 is WNHNN and CDR2 is SYGVQD (reference sequence). The length of the CDR3 is 17 residues. Trimming took off 3 bases at V and 2 bases at J, with 18 bases between the two ends. Written as DNA, the CDR3 is TGCGCCAGCAGTGACAAACAAATCCGGGACTTCACAGATACGCAGTATTTT. Protein sequence: CASSDKQIRDFTDTQYF.

The chain uses TRBV11-3 and TRBJ2-7; perhaps TRBD1 as D (7 bases). Germline V gives CDR1 SGHNT, CDR2 YENEEA. V lost 1 base, J lost 2 bases, and 18 bases lay in between. The CDR3 is 17 amino acids. This chain's CDR3 is CASSLAVRGEITYEQYF. The DNA of the CDR3 is TGTGCCAGCAGCTTAGCGGTCAGGGGGGAAATTACCTACGAGCAGTACTTC.

This clone came up a few times. The V and J genes are TRBV5-1 and TRBJ2-1; 8 bases map to TRBD2. V gave up 0 bases and J gave up 7 bases; unmatched junction bases: 6. Germline CDR1 and CDR2: SGHRS and YFSETQ. The CDR3 contains 15 residues. The CDR3 protein is CASSLETGGVNEQFF. CDR3 sequence (DNA): TGCGCCAGCAGCTTGGAAACGGGAGGGGTGAATGAGCAGTTCTTC.

The chain carries TRBV2 and TRBJ2-5, with 8 bases fitting TRBD2. Germline CDR1 SNHLY, CDR2 FYNNEI. The CDR3 spans 18 residues. The V and J ends lost 4 bases and 2 bases, in that order; junction bases with no gene match: 15. The CDR3 reads CASSGTGGGGRGQETQYF. CDR3 sequence (DNA): TGTGCCAGCAGTGGGACCGGGGGGGGCGGGAGAGGGCAAGAGACCCAGTACTTC.

This clone was observed once. A junction end diverges from the germline sequence, so it may reflect a read error. The chain combines TRBV7-9 with TRBJ1-5; D may be TRBD1 (5 bases). The CDR3 totals 16 residues. CDR1 and CDR2 from the germline V gene are SEHNR and FQNEAQ (reference sequence). CDR3 sequence reads: CSSSRTETAFNQPQHF. DNA for the CDR3: TGTTCCAGCAGCAGAACCGAGACAGCTTTCAATCAGCCCCAGCATTTT.

The CDR3 sequence is CASIPSSYEQYF. The CDR3 coding sequence is TGTGCCAGTATCCCCTCGTCCTACGAGCAGTACTTC. The chain joins TRBV19 to TRBJ2-7; D uncertain. Germline V lookup: CDR1 LNHDA, CDR2 SQIVND (reference sequence). This CDR3 is built from 12 residues. V was cut by 7 bases and J by 1 base, with 8 bases left in between.

The chain uses TRBV29-1 and TRBJ2-5; 12 nucleotides line up with TRBD2. After removal of 3 bases from V and 4 bases from J, the junction contained 6 bases not matched to a gene. CDR1 and CDR2 (germline): SQVTM, ANQGSEA. CDR3 length: 15 residues. The CDR3: CSVDLTSGGSETQYF. CDR3 DNA: TGCAGCGTTGATCTGACTAGCGGGGGTTCAGAGACCCAGTACTTC.

This chain links TRBV2 with TRBJ2-1; 13 positions match TRBD2. The V and J ends lost 7 bases and 6 bases, in that order; junction bases with no gene match: 6. The CDR3 is 15 amino acids. Germline V gives CDR1 SNHLY, CDR2 FYNNEI. The CDR3, as DNA: TGTGCCAGCACCGTACTAGCGGGAGGGCCCAATGAGCAGTTCTTC. Translated, it gives CASTVLAGGPNEQFF. The variable domain in full, with the rest retrieved from reference TRBV2 and TRBJ2-1, is EPEVTQTPSHQVTQMGQEVILRCVPISNHLYFYWYRQILGQKVEFLVSFYNNEISEKSEIFDDQFSVERPDGSNFTLKIRSTKLEDSAMYFCASTVLAGGPNEQFFGPGTRLTVL.

This clone was recorded a few times. The rearrangement uses TRBV7-2 and TRBJ1-2, with 7 bases identical to TRBD1. Per the germline V gene, CDR1 is SGHTA and CDR2 is FQGNSA. J lost 8 bases, V lost 3 bases, and 9 bases had no gene match. The CDR3 contains 14 residues. CDR3 coding DNA: TGTGCCAGCAGCTTGGGACAGCCTCCTAGAGGCTACACCTTC. This codes for CASSLGQPPRGYTF.

The rearrangement links TRBV27 to TRBJ2-1; TRBD2 might be the D (5 bases). The CDR3 is 18 residues long. Germline-derived CDR1 and CDR2 are MNHEY and SMNVEV (reference sequence). V lost 6 bases and J lost 7, with 28 bases in between. CDR3 DNA sequence: TGTGCCAGCAGCCCCCGCGGAATAACTGGACTGAGATGGAATGAGCAGTTCTTC. Translated: CASSPRGITGLRWNEQFF.

This clone showed up just a few times. This sequence joins TRBV10-3 and TRBJ2-1; tentative D call: TRBD1 (6 bases). Between the trimmed V and J ends, which lost 7 bases and 5 bases, there was a span of 18 bases. The CDR3 has 15 residues. The germline CDR1 and CDR2 sequences are ENHRY and SYGVKD. This CDR3 is CAITPGTRKDNEQFF. The CDR3 region has the DNA TGTGCCATCACCCCCGGGACAAGAAAAGACAATGAGCAGTTCTTC.